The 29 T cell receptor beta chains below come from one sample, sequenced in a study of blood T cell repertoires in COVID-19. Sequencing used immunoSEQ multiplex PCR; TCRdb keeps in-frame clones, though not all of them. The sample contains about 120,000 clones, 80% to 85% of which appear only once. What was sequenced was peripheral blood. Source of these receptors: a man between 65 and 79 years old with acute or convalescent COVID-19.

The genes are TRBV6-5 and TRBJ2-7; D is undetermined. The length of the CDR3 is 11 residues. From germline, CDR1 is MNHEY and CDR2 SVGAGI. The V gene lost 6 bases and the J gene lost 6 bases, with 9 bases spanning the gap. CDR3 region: CASRSLAEQYF. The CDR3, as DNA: TGTGCCAGCAGGTCGTTAGCCGAGCAGTACTTC.

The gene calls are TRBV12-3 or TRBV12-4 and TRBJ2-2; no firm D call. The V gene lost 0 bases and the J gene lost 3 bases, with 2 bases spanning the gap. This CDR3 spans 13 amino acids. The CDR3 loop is CASSLAYTGELFF. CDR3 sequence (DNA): TGTGCCAGCAGTTTAGCCTACACCGGGGAGCTGTTTTTT.

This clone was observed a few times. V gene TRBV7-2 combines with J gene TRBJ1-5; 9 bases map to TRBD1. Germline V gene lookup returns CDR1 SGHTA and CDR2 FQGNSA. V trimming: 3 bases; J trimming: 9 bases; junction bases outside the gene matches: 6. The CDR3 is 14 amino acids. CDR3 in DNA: TGTGCCAGCAGCTTGGGACAGGGTCCCTCGCCCCAGCATTTT. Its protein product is CASSLGQGPSPQHF.

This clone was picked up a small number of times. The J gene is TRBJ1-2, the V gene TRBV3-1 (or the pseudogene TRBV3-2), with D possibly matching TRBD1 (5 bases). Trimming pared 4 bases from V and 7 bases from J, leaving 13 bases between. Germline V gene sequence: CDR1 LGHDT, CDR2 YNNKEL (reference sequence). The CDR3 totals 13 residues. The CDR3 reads CASSPGEVTGYTF. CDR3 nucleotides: TGTGCCAGCAGCCCGGGGGAGGTTACTGGCTACACCTTC.

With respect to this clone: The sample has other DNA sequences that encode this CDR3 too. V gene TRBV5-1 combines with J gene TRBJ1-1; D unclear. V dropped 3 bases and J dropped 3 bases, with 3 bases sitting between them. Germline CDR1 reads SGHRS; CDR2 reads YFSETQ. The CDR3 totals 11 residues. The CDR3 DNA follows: TGCGCCAGCAGCTCGGACACTGAAGCTTTCTTT. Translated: CASSSDTEAFF.

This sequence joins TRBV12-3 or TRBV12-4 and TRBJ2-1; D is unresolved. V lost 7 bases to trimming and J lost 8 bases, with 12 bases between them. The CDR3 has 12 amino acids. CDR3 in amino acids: CASKTDRHEQFF. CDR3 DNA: TGTGCCAGCAAAACAGATCGGCATGAGCAGTTCTTC.

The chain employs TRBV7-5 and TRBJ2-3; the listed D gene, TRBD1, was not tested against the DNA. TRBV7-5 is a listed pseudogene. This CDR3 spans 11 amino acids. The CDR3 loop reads CVRSLDRGGYF. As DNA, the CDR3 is TGTGTCAGAAGCTTAGACAGGGGGGGGTATTTT.

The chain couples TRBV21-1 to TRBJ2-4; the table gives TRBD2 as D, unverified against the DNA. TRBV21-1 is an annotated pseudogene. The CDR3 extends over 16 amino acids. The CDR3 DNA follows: TGTGCCAGCAGCAAAGGAGGAGCTCTAGCCAAAAACATTCAGTACTTC. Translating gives CASSKGGALAKNIQYF.

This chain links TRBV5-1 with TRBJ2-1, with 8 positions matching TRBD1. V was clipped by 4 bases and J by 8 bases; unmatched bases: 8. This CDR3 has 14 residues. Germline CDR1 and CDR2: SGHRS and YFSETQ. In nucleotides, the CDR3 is TGCGCCAGCAGCCCGGACAGGGCCCACGATGAGCAGTTCTTC. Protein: CASSPDRAHDEQFF.

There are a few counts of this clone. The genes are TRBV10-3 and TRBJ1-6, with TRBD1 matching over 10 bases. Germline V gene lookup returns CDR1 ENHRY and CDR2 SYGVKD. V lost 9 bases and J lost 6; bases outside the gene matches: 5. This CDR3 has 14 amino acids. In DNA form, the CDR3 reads TGTGCCATAAGACAGGGGGCGGGTAATTCACCCCTCCACTTT. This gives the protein CAIRQGAGNSPLHF.

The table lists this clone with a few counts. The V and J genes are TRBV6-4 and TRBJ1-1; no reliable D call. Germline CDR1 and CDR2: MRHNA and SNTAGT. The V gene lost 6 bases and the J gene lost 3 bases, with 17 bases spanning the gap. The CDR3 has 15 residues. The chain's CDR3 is CASRRSAHVYTEAFF. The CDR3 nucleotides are TGTGCCAGCAGGAGGAGTGCTCACGTCTACACTGAAGCTTTCTTT.

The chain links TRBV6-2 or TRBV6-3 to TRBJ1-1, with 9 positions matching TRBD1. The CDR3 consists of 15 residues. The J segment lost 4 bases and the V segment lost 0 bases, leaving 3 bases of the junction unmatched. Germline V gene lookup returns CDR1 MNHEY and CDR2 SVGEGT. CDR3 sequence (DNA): TGTGCCAGCAGTTACTCACAGGGGGCTAGCACTGAAGCTTTCTTT. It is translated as CASSYSQGASTEAFF.

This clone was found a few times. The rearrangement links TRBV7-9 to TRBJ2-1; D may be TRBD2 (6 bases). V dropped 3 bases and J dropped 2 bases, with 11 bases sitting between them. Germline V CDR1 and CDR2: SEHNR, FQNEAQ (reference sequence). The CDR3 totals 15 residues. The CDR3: CASSLRDGPYNEQFF. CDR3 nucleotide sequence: TGTGCCAGCAGCTTGCGGGACGGACCCTACAATGAGCAGTTCTTC.

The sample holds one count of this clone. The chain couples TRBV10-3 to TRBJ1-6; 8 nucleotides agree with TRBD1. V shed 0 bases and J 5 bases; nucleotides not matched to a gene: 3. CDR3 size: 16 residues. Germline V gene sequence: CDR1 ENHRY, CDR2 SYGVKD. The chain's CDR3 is CAISESETGDNSPLHF. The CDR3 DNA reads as TGTGCCATCAGTGAGTCGGAGACAGGGGATAATTCACCCCTCCACTTT.

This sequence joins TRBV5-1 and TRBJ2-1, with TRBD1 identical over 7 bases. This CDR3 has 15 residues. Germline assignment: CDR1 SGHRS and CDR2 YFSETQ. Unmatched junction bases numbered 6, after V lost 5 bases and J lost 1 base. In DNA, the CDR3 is TGCGCCAGCAGTTCTACGGGACAGTCCTACAATGAGCAGTTCTTC. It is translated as CASSSTGQSYNEQFF.

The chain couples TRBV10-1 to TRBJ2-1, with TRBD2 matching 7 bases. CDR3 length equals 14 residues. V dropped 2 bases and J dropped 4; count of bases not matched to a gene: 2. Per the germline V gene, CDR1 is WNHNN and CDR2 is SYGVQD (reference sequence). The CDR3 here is CASSEGGGYNEQFF. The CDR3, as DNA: TGCGCCAGCAGTGAGGGGGGGGGATACAATGAGCAGTTCTTC.

The CDR3 nucleotides are TGTGCCGCGAGGGACAGCGTCAAAAACATTCAGTACTTC. Encoded protein: CAARDSVKNIQYF. This chain connects TRBV6-5 to TRBJ2-4; TRBD1 aligns across 7 bases. CDR3 size: 13 residues. Germline loops: CDR1 MNHEY, CDR2 SVGAGI. With 11 bases clipped from V and 3 bases from J, the junction kept 7 bases outside the gene matches.

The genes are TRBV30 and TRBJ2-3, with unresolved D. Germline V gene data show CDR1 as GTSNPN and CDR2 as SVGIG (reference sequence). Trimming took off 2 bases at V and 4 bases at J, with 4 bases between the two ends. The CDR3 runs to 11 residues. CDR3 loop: CAWSRPDTQYF. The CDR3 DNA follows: TGTGCCTGGAGTCGTCCAGATACGCAGTATTTT.

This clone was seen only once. In DNA form, the CDR3 reads TGTGCCAGCAGCTTCAGGGGGAATCAAGGGGAGCTGTTTTTT. This translates into CASSFRGNQGELFF. The rearrangement joins TRBV7-8 to TRBJ2-2; 7 bases line up with TRBD1. This CDR3 has 14 residues. J lost 8 bases, V lost 3 bases, and 6 bases had no gene match. The V gene's germline CDR1 is SGHVS and CDR2 FQNEAQ.

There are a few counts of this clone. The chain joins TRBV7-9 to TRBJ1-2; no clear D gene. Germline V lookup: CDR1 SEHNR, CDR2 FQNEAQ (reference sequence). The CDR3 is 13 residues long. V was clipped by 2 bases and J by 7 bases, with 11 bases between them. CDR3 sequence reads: CASSLKLGTGYTF. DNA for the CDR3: TGTGCCAGCAGCTTAAAGTTGGGCACTGGCTACACCTTC.

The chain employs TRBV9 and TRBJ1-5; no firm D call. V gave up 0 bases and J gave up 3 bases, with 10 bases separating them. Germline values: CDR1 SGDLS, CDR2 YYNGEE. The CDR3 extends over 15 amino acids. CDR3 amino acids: CASSVAVGANQPQHF. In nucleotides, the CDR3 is TGTGCCAGCAGCGTAGCGGTGGGAGCCAATCAGCCCCAGCATTTT.

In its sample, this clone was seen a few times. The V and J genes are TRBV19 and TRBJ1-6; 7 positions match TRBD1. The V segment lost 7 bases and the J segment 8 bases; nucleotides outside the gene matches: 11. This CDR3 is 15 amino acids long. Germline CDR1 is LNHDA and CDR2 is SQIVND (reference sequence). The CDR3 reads CASTRRGQGDSPLHF. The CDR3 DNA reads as TGTGCCAGTACCCGGCGGGGCCAGGGGGATTCACCCCTCCACTTT.

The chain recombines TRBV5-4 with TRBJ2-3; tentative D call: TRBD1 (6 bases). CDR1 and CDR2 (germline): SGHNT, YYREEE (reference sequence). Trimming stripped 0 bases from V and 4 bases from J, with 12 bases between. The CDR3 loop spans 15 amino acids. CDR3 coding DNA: TGTGCCAGCAGCTTGGACAGGGTTTCCGCAGATACGCAGTATTTT. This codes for CASSLDRVSADTQYF.

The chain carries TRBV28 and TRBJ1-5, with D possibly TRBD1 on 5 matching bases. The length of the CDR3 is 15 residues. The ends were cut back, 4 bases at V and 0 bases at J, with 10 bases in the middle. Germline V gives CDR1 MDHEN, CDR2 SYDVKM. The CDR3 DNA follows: TGTGCCAGCAGTTACCCAGGGTATAGCAATCAGCCCCAGCATTTT. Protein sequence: CASSYPGYSNQPQHF.

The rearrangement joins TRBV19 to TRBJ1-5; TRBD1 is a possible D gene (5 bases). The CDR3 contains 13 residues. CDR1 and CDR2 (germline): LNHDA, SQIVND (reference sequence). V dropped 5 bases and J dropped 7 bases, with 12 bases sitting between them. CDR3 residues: CASSLGQRQPQHF. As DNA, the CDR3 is TGTGCCAGTAGTCTGGGGCAGAGGCAGCCCCAGCATTTT.

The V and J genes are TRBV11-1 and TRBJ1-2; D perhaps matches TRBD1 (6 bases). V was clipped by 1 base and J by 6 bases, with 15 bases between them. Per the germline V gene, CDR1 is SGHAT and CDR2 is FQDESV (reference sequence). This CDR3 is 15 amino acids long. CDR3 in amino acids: CASSLDAGARDGYTF. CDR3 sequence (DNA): TGTGCCAGCAGCTTAGATGCGGGGGCGCGGGATGGCTACACCTTC.

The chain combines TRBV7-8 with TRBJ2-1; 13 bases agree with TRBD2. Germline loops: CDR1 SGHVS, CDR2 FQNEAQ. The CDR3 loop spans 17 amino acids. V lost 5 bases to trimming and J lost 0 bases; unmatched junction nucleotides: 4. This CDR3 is CASSRTSGGLSYNEQFF. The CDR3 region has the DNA TGTGCCAGCAGCCGGACTAGCGGGGGTCTCTCCTACAATGAGCAGTTCTTC.

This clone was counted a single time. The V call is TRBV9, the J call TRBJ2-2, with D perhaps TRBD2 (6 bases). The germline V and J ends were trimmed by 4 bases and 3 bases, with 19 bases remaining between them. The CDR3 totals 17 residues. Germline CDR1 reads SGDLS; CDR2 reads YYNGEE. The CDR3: CASSPSVGGSDTGELFF. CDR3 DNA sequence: TGTGCCAGCAGCCCCAGTGTCGGGGGATCGGACACCGGGGAGCTGTTTTTT. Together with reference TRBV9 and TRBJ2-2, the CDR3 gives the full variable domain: DSGVTQTPKHLITATGQRVTLRCSPRSGDLSVYWYQQSLDQGLQFLIQYYNGEERAKGNILERFSAQQFPDLHSELNLSSLELGDSALYFCASSPSVGGSDTGELFFGEGSRLTVL.

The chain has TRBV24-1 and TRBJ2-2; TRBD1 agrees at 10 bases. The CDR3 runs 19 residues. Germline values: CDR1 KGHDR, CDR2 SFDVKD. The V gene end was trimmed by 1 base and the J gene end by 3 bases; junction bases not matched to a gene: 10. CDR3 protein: CATSDLSTGTGDDTGELFF. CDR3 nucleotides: TGTGCCACCAGTGATTTAAGCACGGGGACAGGGGACGACACCGGGGAGCTGTTTTTT.